This section outlines one T cell receptor beta chain sequence together with its context. At least ten counts were recorded for this clone. It lacks a known antigen. Within one base of it there is no much larger clone, and no base qualities were kept. This sample was included in a study of cytomegalovirus exposure and HLA in healthy donors (dated by TCRdb to 2017 to 2019). Turning to the overall study: In an earlier analysis of approximately 640 of the donors, around 300 Gb of sequence data and roughly 100 million unique TCR beta sequences from about 180 million T cells were reported. A separate validation cohort of roughly 130 different subjects was used in addition to the approximately 700-subject first cohort. All discovery cohort repertoires had been generated on a single sequencing platform. A later genetic analysis took genome-wide SNP genotypes for about 55% of the 666 donors and used that subset as a discovery cohort. An early release that covered 640 HLA-typed donors contained approximately 300 gigabases of sequencing data and about 84 million unique TCR sequences. Both class I and class II loci were covered by HLA typing, at four-digit resolution. In the later analysis, no new phenotypic data were used to find candidate immune exposures; instead, reliance was placed on TCR beta sequences and their occurrence across donors. About five DR-DQ haplotypes were treated as single units for association and clustering because of strong linkage in the cohort. The study aimed to test whether cataloging public T cell receptors could reveal signatures of past pathogen exposure. Typing coverage differed by locus: A, B, C, DRB1 and DQB1 were typed in roughly 629-630 donors, DQA1 in about 500, DPA1 in 600 to 610, and DPB1 in 400 to 480. Using immunosequencing, the study profiled T cell repertoires from 640 or so subjects and related those repertoires to cytomegalovirus serostatus. Alongside the repertoire data, information on donor age, sex, ethnicity and CMV serostatus was compiled. To predict cytomegalovirus infection status, the study combined high-throughput TCR immunosequencing, statistical association of individual TCRs with disease status, and machine learning. In a later analysis, previously published TCR beta repertoires from hundreds of donors were re-analyzed and high-resolution HLA genotyping was added so that TCR occurrence patterns could be studied. Among the roughly 400 genotyped donors, around 81% belonged to the genetic ancestry cluster associated with self-reported Caucasian donors. An earlier analysis of some 500 of the donors applied high-throughput TCR beta sequencing to assess whether each TCR beta V gene segment acted as functional or pseudogenic. Among about 400 genotyped donors of the cohort, an average of around 220,000 unique TCR beta nucleotide sequences was sequenced per donor, of which approximately 19% were non-productive.

Libraries were made using the immunoSEQ multiplex PCR assay. For the multiplex PCR, a mixture combining 60 forward primers for TCR Vbeta segments and 13 reverse primers for TCR Jbeta segments was used. The CDR3 region of rearranged TCR beta genes was amplified from genomic DNA with a multiplex PCR assay. The Illumina HiSeq System was used to sequence the amplified TCR beta libraries as 87-base-pair reads. The original pipeline was this. A later analysis tallied 80 million to 95 million unique TCR beta chains across the 700 or so repertoires, and approximately 9.9 million of those chains were shared by two or more donors. Raw reads were error-corrected and collapsed into unique sequences with a nearest-neighbor algorithm that merged closely related sequences to remove PCR and sequencing errors. To assign V, D and J gene segments, CDR3 sequences were aligned to IMGT reference sequences. For a sequence to be retained, a match of at least six nucleotides to both a V gene segment and a J gene segment was required. A rearrangement was called productive if the CDR3 had no stop codons and remained in frame with V and J, and every other rearrangement was called non-productive. Following IMGT convention, CDR3 was defined as the stretch from the second conserved V-encoded cysteine up to the conserved J-encoded phenylalanine. The earlier analysis of fewer than 750 of the donors excluded sequences that lacked an unambiguous match to a single V gene segment. In an earlier analysis of several hundred of the donors, V segments were called functional above 56.7% productive rearrangements and were called segregating when the between-donor standard deviation exceeded 5%. A statistical classification framework was developed to diagnose cytomegalovirus status using the catalog of TCR beta chain sequences. In a later analysis, TCR nucleotide sequences were compared against IMGT/GENE-DB human TR gene sequences so that V and J genes could be assigned. In a later analysis, CDR3 sequences and most-parsimonious VDJ recombination scenarios were assigned using the TCRdist pipeline. A later analysis defined each TCR beta chain by its CDR3 amino acid sequence plus V-gene family, and excluded reads lacking a unique V-gene family. To address suspected cross-contamination and a sequencing artifact, a later analysis removed a few hundred highly shared, low-generation-probability nucleotide sequences. In a later analysis, a clonal expansion index was calculated for each public chain from normalized within-repertoire ranks of inferred template counts. A later analysis computed generation probabilities with a VDJ recombination model fitted to out-of-frame rearrangements, and checked the results against IGoR. In a later analysis, TCR-TCR, TCR-HLA and TCR-CMV co-occurrence was scored with hypergeometric tests, and a repertoire-size bias correction was applied to TCR pairs. False discovery rates were estimated in a later analysis by permuting HLA or CMV assignments 20 times. A later analysis grouped co-occurring TCRs with DBSCAN, adding TCRdist sequence similarity when clustering within HLA-allele-positive subsets. Repertoires with fewer than 30,000 or more than 120,000 public chains were left out of co-occurrence clustering, as were five repertoires with anomalous nucleotide sharing. TCRdb took this table from immuneACCESS and kept in-frame rearrangements with V and J called. Such tables lack part of the clones; where checked against another copy, unresolved V genes explain under half of the gap, and the rest is unexplained. V and J calls and clone size are as listed in that table; D and trimming were resolved from the DNA. The sample yields 100,000 to 140,000 clones; roughly 76% were counted once. About 2.3% of the sample comes from the top ten.

The CDR3 holds 13 amino acids from the cysteine to the phenylalanine. Only CDR3 DNA is held: 39 bases, read in frame from base 1. V trim: 5 bases; J trim: 3 bases; unmatched bases: 4. CDR1 and CDR2, per the germline V gene (reference sequence), are MNHNY and SVGAGI. Overall study outcomes, separate from this receptor: A further reported finding was that TCR beta sequences accurately predicted the HLA-A and HLA-B alleles for most subjects in the first cohort. Across donors, most TCR sequences were observed very rarely, whereas some public TCRs were present in many individuals. The classifier was reported to diagnose cytomegalovirus status with high specificity and sensitivity in both the original cohort and the validation cohort. Some 15 rarely observed V segments, including chromosome 9 orphons, were excluded from the earlier analysis of a few hundred of the donors because counts were too low. The cohort was sequenced for TCR beta chains only, and without alpha or paired-chain data the features that could be detected were limited. Specific HLA alleles were associated with 15,000 to 20,000 TCR beta sequences at a false discovery rate of 0.05 in a later analysis. Linkage disequilibrium might explain the correlated functional status among segregating V segments, but an unknown experimental factor could not be excluded. In a later analysis, most CMV-associated TCR beta chains were found to appear HLA-restricted, with HLA associations seemingly driven largely by CMV exposure. Because HLA typing was missing for some donors at each locus, association tests included only the typed subset. The authors suggested that the approach could potentially be extended to other disease states and immunological phenotypes. In a later analysis, the rate of TCR association differed among HLA loci, with DRB1 alleles having the most associated TCRs and HLA-C alleles having the fewest. According to a later analysis, parvovirus B19, influenza, CMV and Epstein-Barr virus appeared linked to several top co-occurrence clusters. Broadly in line with IMGT annotations, most TCR beta V segments showed up in productive rearrangements about 90% or about 30% of the time in an earlier analysis of roughly 590 of the donors. Three of the identified cytomegalovirus-associated TCR beta chains were confirmed in vitro to be specific for cytomegalovirus antigens. When HLA alleles, especially DR and DQ, strongly co-occurred, TCR associations were difficult to assign to individual alleles. In the study, about 150 TCR beta chains were listed as associated with cytomegalovirus. The only immune exposure information available for the cohort was CMV serostatus. A later analysis found that HLA-associated TCR beta chains were more clonally expanded and had lower generation probabilities than equally common non-associated chains. V-gene and J-gene trimming of TCR beta chains was associated with a missense DCLRE1C variant in a later genetic analysis, and the association was replicated in an independent cohort. The 87-base-pair reads could not distinguish some IMGT-functional V segments, including TRBV6-2 and TRBV6-3, so those segments were excluded. Sequencing depth was assumed to be roughly uniform across donors in the presence/absence analyses, though that assumption may not hold. According to a later genetic analysis, donors in an Asian-associated ancestry cluster had fewer N-insertions in productive TCRs than the approximately 630-donor mean. A cluster of highly shared sequence variants was judged likely to represent a technical artifact of the sequencing pipeline.

The cohort consisted of hundreds of healthy bone marrow donors. At the time of sampling, every cohort member was nominally healthy, though immune exposures that went unrecorded were likely present. The donor tested CMV seronegative, placing the donor among the 350 to 400 seronegative members of the cohort. Each donor provided a peripheral blood sample, and peripheral blood mononuclear cells were used for TCR beta sequencing. The Qiagen DNeasy Blood Extraction Kit was used to extract genomic DNA from the blood cell samples. The specimen was PBMCs. The chain employs TRBV6-6 and TRBJ2-7, and 7 junctional nucleotides match TRBD1. This clonotype was obtained from a man younger than 30 in good health and CMV-seronegative. The CDR3 has the sequence CASSQTGIYEQYF. The DNA sequence is TGTGCCAGCAGTCAGACAGGGATCTACGAGCAGTACTTC.